A selection of T cell receptor beta chains follows, all from one sample in a study of blood T cell repertoires in COVID-19. Assay: immunoSEQ multiplex PCR; the TCRdb copy retains only in-frame clones and omits some. Among about 210,000 clones listed, 75% to 85% were seen once. Sequencing was performed on PBMCs or T cells enriched from blood (not recorded which). All receptors come from a young man with acute COVID-19. Each CDR3 is given with its conserved first and last residue. Fields, in order: clone size, J gene, D gene, V gene, CDR3 protein, CDR3 DNA. The D gene is left open where the match is weak. Where a row states a size, it is once, few, many or the class of an expanded clone; other rows omit it.

NA | TRBJ1-1 | TRBD1 | TRBV30 | CALQGDTEAFF | TGTGCCTTACAGGGGGACACTGAAGCTTTCTTT
NA | TRBJ2-5 | NA | TRBV7-9 | CASAVGSYQETQYF | TGTGCCAGCGCGGTTGGGTCGTACCAAGAGACCCAGTACTTC
NA | TRBJ1-2 | TRBD1 | TRBV7-3 | CASSYTGGSGYTF | TGTGCCAGCAGCTATACAGGGGGAAGTGGCTACACCTTC
NA | TRBJ1-1 | NA | TRBV2 | CASSEGLRRDTEAFF | TGTGCCAGCAGTGAAGGATTACGGAGGGACACTGAAGCTTTCTTT
few | TRBJ2-7 | NA | TRBV10-3 | CAISEKGPSYEQYF | TGTGCCATCAGTGAGAAGGGGCCATCCTACGAGCAGTACTTC
many | TRBJ2-7 | NA | TRBV5-1 | CASSTGSYEQYF | TGCGCCAGCAGCACAGGGTCCTACGAGCAGTACTTC
NA | TRBJ1-2 | TRBD1 | TRBV5-1 | CASSSQGDANYGYTF | TGCGCCAGCAGCTCACAGGGGGATGCTAACTATGGCTACACCTTC
NA | TRBJ1-1 | NA | TRBV18 | CASSPNSRTEAFF | TGTGCCAGCTCACCAAACAGCAGAACTGAAGCTTTCTTT
few | TRBJ1-4 | NA | TRBV18 | CASSPGGGEKLFF | TGTGCCAGCTCACCAGGGGGCGGTGAAAAACTGTTTTTT
few | TRBJ2-7 | TRBD1 | TRBV27 | CASSRDRGPYEQYF | TGTGCCAGCAGCAGGGACAGGGGCCCCTACGAGCAGTACTTC
NA | TRBJ1-1 | NA | TRBV18 | CASSRGGETEAFF | TGTGCCAGCTCACGTGGAGGGGAGACTGAAGCTTTCTTT
once | TRBJ1-4 | NA | TRBV5-5 | CASSHLVQAGEKLFF | TGTGCCAGCAGCCATCTCGTCCAGGCGGGTGAAAAACTGTTTTTT
NA | TRBJ2-3 | NA | TRBV18 | CASSPWQGLGDTQYF | TGTGCCAGCTCGCCGTGGCAGGGATTGGGAGATACGCAGTATTTT
NA | TRBJ2-6 | NA | TRBV21-1 | CASSKAPIHTGHSGANVLTF | TGTGCCAGCAGCAAAGCACCCATTCATACAGGGCACTCTGGGGCCAACGTCCTGACTTTC
once | TRBJ1-1 | NA | TRBV6-5 | CASNPSGSRTEAFF | TGTGCCAGCAACCCTTCGGGATCCAGGACTGAAGCTTTCTTT
few | TRBJ2-3 | NA | TRBV9 | CASSEDSIRDTQYF | TGTGCCAGCAGCGAGGACAGCATAAGGGATACGCAGTATTTT
NA | TRBJ2-1 | NA | TRBV3-1/TRBV3-2 | CASSPREGSSYNEQFF | TGTGCCAGCAGCCCGCGGGAAGGGAGCTCCTACAATGAGCAGTTCTTC
NA | TRBJ1-1 | NA | TRBV29-1 | CSVEDLPTGNTEAFF | TGCAGCGTTGAAGATCTGCCGACGGGTAACACTGAAGCTTTCTTT
NA | TRBJ1-2 | TRBD1 | TRBV5-4 | CASSSPGQGAYGYTF | TGTGCCAGCAGTTCGCCGGGACAGGGGGCCTATGGCTACACCTTC
NA | TRBJ1-2 | TRBD1 | TRBV28 | CASSSSGTGWGYTF | TGTGCCAGCAGTTCTTCCGGGACAGGGTGGGGCTACACCTTC
NA | TRBJ2-4 | NA | TRBV28 | CASSFEVGNIQYF | TGTGCCAGCAGTTTCGAGGTCGGAAACATTCAGTACTTC
few | TRBJ2-1 | TRBD1 | TRBV9 | CASSAGTGGVHEQFF | TGTGCCAGCAGCGCAGGGACAGGGGGAGTCCATGAGCAGTTCTTC
NA | TRBJ1-2 | TRBD1 | TRBV5-1 | CASSSTPDRGRYGYTF | TGCGCCAGCAGCTCGACTCCGGACAGGGGTCGCTATGGCTACACCTTC
once | TRBJ2-6 | NA | TRBV24-1 | CATSDLGFSQASSGANVLTF | TGTGCCACCAGTGATTTAGGGTTTTCACAGGCCTCCTCTGGGGCCAACGTCCTGACTTTC
NA | TRBJ2-2 | TRBD1 | TRBV29-1 | CSVRDRVAGELFF | TGCAGCGTCCGGGACAGGGTGGCCGGGGAGCTGTTTTTT
NA | TRBJ1-5 | NA | TRBV29-1 | CSAFTGGNQPQHF | TGCAGCGCCTTTACGGGGGGCAATCAGCCCCAGCATTTT
NA | TRBJ1-5 | TRBD1 | TRBV27 | CASRPDRDQPQHF | TGTGCCAGCAGACCAGACAGGGACCAGCCCCAGCATTTT
NA | TRBJ1-6 | NA | TRBV19 | CASRPGGGSPLHF | TGTGCCAGCCGCCCGGGGGGGGGTTCACCCCTCCACTTT
NA | TRBJ2-1 | NA | TRBV10-3 | CAISPNPRGPSYNEQFF | TGTGCCATCAGTCCGAACCCCAGGGGCCCTTCCTACAATGAGCAGTTCTTC
NA | TRBJ2-1 | TRBD2 | TRBV11-2 | CASSTQRGGLGEQFF | TGTGCCAGCAGCACTCAGCGGGGGGGCCTCGGTGAGCAGTTCTTC
NA | TRBJ2-1 | TRBD2 | TRBV30 | CAWSPGLASYNEQFF | TGTGCCTGGAGTCCGGGACTAGCGTCCTACAATGAGCAGTTCTTC
NA | TRBJ1-5 | NA | TRBV20-1 | CSASGLEGNQPQHF | TGCAGTGCTAGTGGGCTTGAGGGCAATCAGCCCCAGCATTTT
once | TRBJ1-5 | NA | TRBV5-6 | CASIKWGDWGQPQHF | TGTGCCAGCATTAAGTGGGGGGACTGGGGCCAGCCCCAGCATTTT
NA | TRBJ2-7 | TRBD1 | TRBV6-5 | CASTLGQGASYEQYF | TGTGCCAGCACCCTGGGACAGGGTGCCTCCTACGAGCAGTACTTC
NA | TRBJ2-3 | TRBD2 | TRBV10-3 | CAISGTSGGQDTQYF | TGTGCCATCAGTGGGACTAGCGGGGGGCAAGATACGCAGTATTTT
NA | TRBJ1-1 | NA | TRBV18 | CASSPSLTGGTEAFF | TGTGCCAGCTCACCATCCTTAACGGGGGGGACTGAAGCTTTCTTT
NA | TRBJ2-1 | TRBD2 | TRBV4-2 | CASSQPPGGEQFF | TGTGCCAGCAGCCAACCCCCGGGGGGTGAGCAGTTCTTC
NA | TRBJ1-1 | NA | TRBV7-3 | CASSRTANTEAFF | TGTGCCAGCAGCAGGACAGCGAACACTGAAGCTTTCTTT
NA | TRBJ2-6 | TRBD1 | TRBV18 | CASSQGQIVFSGANVLTF | TGTGCCAGCTCTCAGGGACAGATTGTGTTCTCTGGGGCCAACGTCCTGACTTTC
NA | TRBJ2-7 | NA | TRBV5-1 | CASSFDSLTYEQYF | TGCGCCAGCAGCTTTGACAGCCTAACCTACGAGCAGTACTTC
NA | TRBJ2-4 | TRBD1 | TRBV29-1 | CSVKGQAKNIQYF | TGCAGCGTTAAGGGACAGGCAAAAAACATTCAGTACTTC
NA | TRBJ1-2 | NA | TRBV6-5 | CASSYSGGTYGYTF | TGTGCCAGCAGTTACTCAGGAGGGACCTATGGCTACACCTTC
NA | TRBJ2-1 | NA | TRBV9 | CASSVGVEQFF | TGTGCCAGCAGCGTAGGCGTTGAGCAGTTCTTC
NA | TRBJ2-7 | TRBD2 | TRBV5-1 | CASSLPGLAGGFEYEQYF | TGCGCCAGCAGCTTGCCGGGACTAGCGGGGGGTTTCGAATACGAGCAGTACTTC
few | TRBJ1-4 | TRBD1 | TRBV4-1 | CASSHQGATNEKLFF | TGCGCCAGCAGCCACCAGGGGGCAACTAATGAAAAACTGTTTTTT
NA | TRBJ2-1 | TRBD2 | TRBV18 | CASSPSSGGVNNEQFF | TGTGCCAGCTCACCTTCAAGCGGGGGGGTGAACAATGAGCAGTTCTTC
NA | TRBJ1-2 | TRBD1 | TRBV27 | CASSLSFAGGVGYTF | TGTGCCAGCAGTTTAAGTTTTGCAGGGGGCGTAGGCTACACCTTC
NA | TRBJ2-1 | TRBD1 | TRBV6-5 | CASSRQGGGIGQFF | TGTGCCAGCAGTCGACAGGGGGGGGGAATTGGGCAGTTCTTC